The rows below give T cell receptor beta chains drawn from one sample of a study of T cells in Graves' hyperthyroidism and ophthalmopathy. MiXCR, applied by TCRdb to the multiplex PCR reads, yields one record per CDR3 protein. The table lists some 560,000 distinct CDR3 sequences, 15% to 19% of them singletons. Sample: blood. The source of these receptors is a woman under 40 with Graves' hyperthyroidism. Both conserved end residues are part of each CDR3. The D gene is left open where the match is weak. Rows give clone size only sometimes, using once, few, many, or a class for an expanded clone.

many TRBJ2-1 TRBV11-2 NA CASSFSTTNEQFF TGTGCCAGCAGCTTCTCGACTACGAATGAGCAGTTCTTC
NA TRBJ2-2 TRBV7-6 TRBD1 CASSYRDSYTGELFF TGTGCCAGCAGCTATCGGGACAGCTACACCGGGGAGCTGTTTTTT
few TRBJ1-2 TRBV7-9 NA CASSLGAGLDGYTF TGTGCCAGCAGCTTAGGAGCAGGGTTGGATGGCTACACCTTC
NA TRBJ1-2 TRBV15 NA CATSRKGGQGRDYGYTF TGTGCCACCAGCAGGAAGGGGGGCCAGGGGCGCGATTATGGCTACACCTTC
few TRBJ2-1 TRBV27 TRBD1 CASSFLGQGSYNEQFF TGTGCCAGCAGTTTTCTCGGACAGGGTTCCTACAATGAGCAGTTCTTC
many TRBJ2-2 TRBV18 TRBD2 CASSPPGLLTGELFF TGTGCCAGCTCACCACCGGGACTACTGACCGGGGAGCTGTTTTTT
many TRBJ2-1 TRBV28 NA CASSLLTGYNEQFF TGTGCCAGCAGTTTATTGACAGGCTACAATGAGCAGTTCTTC
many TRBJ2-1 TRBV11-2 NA CASSFIHQYNEQFF TGTGCCAGCAGCTTCATACACCAATACAATGAGCAGTTCTTC
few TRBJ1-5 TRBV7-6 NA CASSLRNGEPQHF TGTGCCAGCAGCTTACGGAATGGAGAGCCCCAGCATTTT
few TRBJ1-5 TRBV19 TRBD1 CASRHTGGNQPQHF TGTGCCAGTAGGCATACAGGGGGCAATCAGCCCCAGCATTTT
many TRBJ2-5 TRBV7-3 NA CASSLVRSGTQYF TGTGCCAGCAGCTTAGTGAGGTCGGGGACCCAGTACTTC
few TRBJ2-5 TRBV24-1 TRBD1 CATSEYRGIEETQYF TGTGCCACCAGTGAGTACAGGGGGATTGAAGAGACCCAGTACTTC
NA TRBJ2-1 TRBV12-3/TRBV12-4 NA CASSRHTPYNEQFF TGTGCCAGCAGTCGACACACGCCCTACAATGAGCAGTTCTTC
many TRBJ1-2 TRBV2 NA CASSGAASTLDGYTF TGTGCCAGCAGTGGAGCGGCCAGTACCCTTGATGGCTACACCTTC
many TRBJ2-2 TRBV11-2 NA CASSLYLFGSGWAGELFF TGTGCCAGCAGCTTATATCTCTTCGGGAGCGGCTGGGCCGGGGAGCTGTTTTTT
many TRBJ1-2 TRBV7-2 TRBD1 CASSQDRGWYSYTF TGTGCCAGCAGCCAGGACAGGGGATGGTATAGCTACACCTTC
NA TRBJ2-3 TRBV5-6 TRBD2 CASSSSGTSSDTQYF TGTGCCAGCAGCTCTAGCGGGACGAGCTCAGATACGCAGTATTTT
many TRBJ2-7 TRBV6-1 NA CASSLTGRGNEQYF TGTGCCAGCAGTTTGACGGGCAGGGGTAACGAGCAGTACTTC
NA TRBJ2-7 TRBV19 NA CASSTRSLGEDEQYF TGTGCCAGTAGTACCCGGTCCTTGGGGGAGGACGAGCAGTACTTC
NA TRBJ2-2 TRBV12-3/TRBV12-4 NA CASSLDGTNTGELFF TGTGCCAGCAGCCTGGACGGTACGAACACCGGGGAGCTGTTTTTT
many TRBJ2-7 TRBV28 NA CASSGGTDEQYF TGTGCCAGCAGCGGGGGGACAGACGAGCAGTACTTC